These 5 T cell receptor beta chains came from one sample sequenced in a study of shared clonotypes between healthy human individuals. The naive CD8 fraction comprised CD45RO-negative cells positively selected for CCR7 and excluded terminally differentiated effector memory CD45RA+ cells. Some clones are missing from TCRdb's copy, which holds only in-frame ones; the method was immunoSEQ multiplex PCR. The sample records more than 600,000 clones, around 90% being singletons. Sequenced input: naive CD8+ T cells sorted from blood. These receptors were taken from a man younger than 45 in good health.

Of note for this clone: One base away lies a much larger clone, so this may be a sequencing read error. This specimen includes other DNA sequences encoding the same CDR3. This chain joins TRBV28 and TRBJ2-7, with a weak D call TRBD2 (5 bases). The CDR3 runs to 11 residues. V was clipped by 6 bases and J by 2 bases, with 5 bases between them. Germline-derived CDR1 and CDR2 are MDHEN and SYDVKM. The CDR3 here is CASSGTYEQYF. The CDR3 DNA reads TGTGCCAGCAGCGGGACCTACGAGCAGTACTTC.

CDR3 loop: CASSFSLAGQFSRETQYF. The CDR3 DNA reads as TGCGCCAGCAGCTTCAGCTTAGCGGGCCAATTCTCGAGGGAGACCCAGTACTTC. The V gene is TRBV5-1, the J gene TRBJ2-5; TRBD2 aligns across 7 bases. The germline V gene has CDR1 SGHRS and CDR2 YFSETQ. The trim removed 2 bases at V and 5 bases at J, leaving 18 bases unmatched. The CDR3 has 18 amino acids.

For the CDR3, the DNA is TGTGCCAGCAAACCAAGGACAGGGGCTGATACGCAGTATTTT. Protein sequence: CASKPRTGADTQYF. The chain combines TRBV7-6 with TRBJ2-3; 9 bases align to TRBD1. The CDR3 extends over 14 amino acids. J lost 6 bases, V lost 7 bases, and 8 bases had no gene match. The V gene's germline CDR1 is SGHVS and CDR2 FNYEAQ.

The chain couples TRBV28 to TRBJ1-1; D not certain. V lost 8 bases and J lost 7, with 8 bases in between. This CDR3 contains 10 residues. The germline V gene has CDR1 MDHEN and CDR2 SYDVKM. The CDR3: CASADVEAFF. In nucleotides, the CDR3 is TGTGCCAGCGCGGATGTTGAAGCTTTCTTT.

The chain is built from TRBV7-9 and TRBJ2-3; perhaps TRBD1 as D (6 bases). CDR3 length: 14 residues. Trimming pared 4 bases from V and 6 bases from J, leaving 14 bases between. The germline gives CDR1 SEHNR, CDR2 FQNEAQ (reference sequence). In nucleotides, the CDR3 is TGTGCCAGCAGCTCTAAAACAGGGCCCGATACGCAGTATTTT. Its protein product is CASSSKTGPDTQYF. The whole variable domain, remainder taken from reference TRBV7-9 and TRBJ2-3, is DTGVSQNPRHKITKRGQNVTFRCDPISEHNRLYWYRQTLGQGPEFLTYFQNEAQLEKSRLLSDRFSAERPKGSFSTLEIQRTEQGDSAMYLCASSSKTGPDTQYFGPGTRLTVL.